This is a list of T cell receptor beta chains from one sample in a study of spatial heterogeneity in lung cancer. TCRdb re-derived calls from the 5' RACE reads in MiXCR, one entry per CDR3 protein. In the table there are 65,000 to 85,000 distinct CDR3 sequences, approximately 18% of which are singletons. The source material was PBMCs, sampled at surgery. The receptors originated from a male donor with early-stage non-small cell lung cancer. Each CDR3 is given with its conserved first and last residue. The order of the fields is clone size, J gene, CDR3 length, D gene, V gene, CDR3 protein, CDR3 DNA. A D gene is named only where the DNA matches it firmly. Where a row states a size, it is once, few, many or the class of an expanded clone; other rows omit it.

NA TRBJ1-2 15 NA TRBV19 CASSETAFTNYGYTF TGTGCCAGTAGTGAGACAGCCTTCACTAACTATGGCTACACCTTC
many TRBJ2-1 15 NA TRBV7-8 CASSLSAEVVNEQFF TGTGCCAGCAGCTTATCGGCGGAGGTTGTCAATGAGCAGTTCTTC
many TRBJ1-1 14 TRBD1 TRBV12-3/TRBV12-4 CASSSGTANTEAFF TGTGCCAGCAGCTCCGGGACAGCGAACACTGAAGCTTTCTTT
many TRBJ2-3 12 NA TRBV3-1 CASSQDRDTQYF TGTGCCAGCAGCCAAGATAGAGATACGCAGTATTTT
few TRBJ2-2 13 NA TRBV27 CASNNGNTGELFF TGTGCCAGCAATAACGGCAACACCGGGGAGCTGTTTTTT
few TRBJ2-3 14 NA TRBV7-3 CASSAQGTIYTQYF TGTGCCAGCAGCGCCCAAGGGACCATCTATACGCAGTATTTT
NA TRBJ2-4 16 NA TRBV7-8 CASSAMDVLVKNIQYF TGTGCCAGCAGCGCCATGGACGTTTTAGTCAAAAACATTCAGTACTTC
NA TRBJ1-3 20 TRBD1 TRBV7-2 CASSLIKGDRPASSGNTIYF TGTGCCAGCAGCTTGATTAAAGGGGACAGGCCTGCCAGCTCTGGAAACACCATATATTTT
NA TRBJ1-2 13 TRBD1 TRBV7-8 CASSLQGAYGYTF TGTGCCAGCAGCTTACAGGGGGCCTATGGCTACACCTTC
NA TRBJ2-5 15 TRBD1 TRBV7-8 CASTTGLGQQETQYF TGTGCCAGCACCACCGGCCTGGGACAGCAAGAGACCCAGTACTTC
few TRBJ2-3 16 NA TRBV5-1 CASSLAGVTSTDTQYF TGCGCCAGCAGCTTGGCGGGGGTCACTAGCACAGATACGCAGTATTTT
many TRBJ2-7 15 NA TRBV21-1 CASSGADLRAYEQYF TGTGCCAGCAGCGGGGCGGACCTTAGAGCCTACGAGCAGTACTTC
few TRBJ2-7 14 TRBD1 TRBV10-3 CAISTGTASYEQYF TGTGCCATCAGTACCGGGACAGCATCCTACGAGCAGTACTTC
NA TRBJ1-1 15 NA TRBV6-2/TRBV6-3 CASSPHRVADTEAFF TGTGCCAGCAGTCCGCACAGGGTTGCGGACACTGAAGCTTTCTTT
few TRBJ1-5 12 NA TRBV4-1 CASSQELQPQHF TGCGCCAGCAGCCAAGAACTCCAGCCCCAGCATTTT
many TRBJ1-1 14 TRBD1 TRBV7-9 CASSPTGFPTEAFF TGTGCCAGCAGCCCGACAGGGTTTCCCACTGAAGCTTTCTTT
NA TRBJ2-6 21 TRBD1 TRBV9 CASSVDIRPQGLISGANVLTF TGTGCCAGCAGCGTAGATATCCGACCACAGGGGTTAATCTCTGGGGCCAACGTCCTGACTTTC
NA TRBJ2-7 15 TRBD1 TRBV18 CASSPSGTDYYEQYF TGTGCCAGCTCCCCATCCGGGACAGACTACTACGAGCAGTACTTC
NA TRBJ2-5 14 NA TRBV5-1 CASSAGLPQETQYF TGCGCCAGCAGTGCAGGACTTCCACAAGAGACCCAGTACTTC
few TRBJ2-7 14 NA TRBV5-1 CASRGTLMDYEQYF TGCGCCAGCAGGGGTACCCTTATGGACTACGAGCAGTACTTC
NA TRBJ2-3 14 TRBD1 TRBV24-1 CATSDRDRVERQYF TGTGCCACCAGTGACAGGGACAGGGTCGAGAGGCAGTATTTT
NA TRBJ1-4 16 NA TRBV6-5 CASSYMGPPLNEKLFF TGTGCCAGCAGTTATATGGGACCCCCCCTTAATGAAAAACTGTTTTTT
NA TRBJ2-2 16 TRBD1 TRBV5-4 CASSVRDRGRSGELFF TGTGCCAGCAGCGTCCGGGACAGGGGGCGTAGCGGGGAGCTGTTTTTT
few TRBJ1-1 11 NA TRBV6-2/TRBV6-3 CASRDYTEAFF TGTGCCAGCCGGGACTACACTGAAGCTTTCTTT
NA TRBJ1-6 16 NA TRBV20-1 CSTRVSIGTPGTPLHF TGCAGTACTAGAGTTTCCATCGGGACGCCCGGGACACCCCTCCACTTT
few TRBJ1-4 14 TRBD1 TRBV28 CASSLDRGGEKLFF TGTGCCAGCAGCCTTGACAGGGGTGGTGAAAAACTGTTTTTT
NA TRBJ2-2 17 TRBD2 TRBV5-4 CASSLELAGANTGELFF TGTGCCAGCAGCTTGGAATTAGCGGGGGCCAACACCGGGGAGCTGTTTTTT